The 30 T cell receptor beta chains presented below share a single source sample, sequenced in a study of T cells in localized non-small cell lung cancer. Repertoires were generated with immunoSEQ multiplex PCR, while TCRdb's copy carries only in-frame clones and drops some. The sample lists around 48,000 clones, 77% occurring once. Sequenced material: peripheral blood, taken before any cancer treatment. These receptors were taken from a man aged 35-75 years with stage I squamous cell lung carcinoma.

The rearrangement joins TRBV29-1 to TRBJ2-3, with TRBD2 as a possible D gene (5 bases). From germline, CDR1 is SQVTM and CDR2 ANQGSEA. V was trimmed by 4 bases and J by 2 bases, leaving 25 bases between them. The CDR3 runs to 18 residues. CDR3 protein: CSVVGLAIIPDTTDTQYF. As DNA, the CDR3 is TGCAGCGTTGTTGGCCTAGCCATCATACCAGATACCACAGATACGCAGTATTTT.

The chain employs TRBV6-1 and TRBJ1-6; TRBD1 agrees at 9 bases. The junction had 3 bases not matched to a gene; V was cut back by 2 bases and J by 7 bases. The CDR3 loop spans 15 amino acids. Germline-derived CDR1 and CDR2 are MNHNS and SASEGT. The CDR3 coding sequence is TGTGCCAGCAGTGAAAGGGACAGGGAGAATTCACCCCTCCACTTT. Protein sequence: CASSERDRENSPLHF.

In its sample, this clone was seen a few times. The chain uses TRBV4-2 and TRBJ2-1, with 11 bases that match TRBD2. CDR3 length equals 16 residues. CDR1 LGHNA and CDR2 YNFKEQ come from the germline V gene. V was clipped by 1 base and J by 7 bases; unmatched bases: 6. In nucleotides, the CDR3 is TGTGCCAGCAGCCAAGTTAGCGGGGGGGCAGGGAATGAGCAGTTCTTC. This encodes CASSQVSGGAGNEQFF.

The rearrangement joins TRBV6-1 to TRBJ1-3; D perhaps matches TRBD1 (5 bases). Germline-derived CDR1 and CDR2 are MNHNS and SASEGT. The CDR3 runs to 14 residues. Trimming took 4 bases from V and 0 from J, leaving 7 bases between them. CDR3 DNA sequence: TGTGCCAGCAGTGTCCAGGGCTCTGGAAACACCATATATTTT. Protein product: CASSVQGSGNTIYF.

The chain uses TRBV6-5 and TRBJ2-7, with D tentatively TRBD1 (6 bases). Deletions cut 6 bases from V and 9 bases from J, with 18 bases between. CDR3 length equals 13 residues. Germline values: CDR1 MNHEY, CDR2 SVGAGI. CDR3 nucleotides: TGTGCCAGCAGCCAAAAACAGGGAGTCGGGCAGTACTTC. As protein: CASSQKQGVGQYF.

This rearrangement joins TRBV5-6 to TRBJ2-7; tentative D call: TRBD2 (5 bases). The CDR3 runs to 13 residues. Germline values: CDR1 SGHDT, CDR2 YYEEEE. The V end was cut by 5 bases, the J end by 3 bases, with 12 bases between. The CDR3 nucleotides are TGTGCCAGCAGTCCCGGGAAGCGCTACGAGCAGTACTTC. Protein product: CASSPGKRYEQYF.

The chain links TRBV7-8 to TRBJ2-1; a possible D gene is TRBD2 (5 bases). This CDR3 contains 15 residues. From germline, CDR1 is SGHVS and CDR2 FQNEAQ. V gave up 5 bases and J gave up 0 bases, with 11 bases separating them. The CDR3 reads CASSRGGSSYNEQFF. CDR3 in DNA: TGTGCCAGCAGCCGCGGTGGGAGCTCCTACAATGAGCAGTTCTTC. Combining the CDR3 with reference TRBV7-8 and TRBJ2-1 gives the whole variable domain GAGVSQSPRYKVAKRGQDVALRCDPISGHVSLFWYQQALGQGPEFLTYFQNEAQLDKSGLPSDRFFAERPEGSVSTLKIQRTQQEDSAVYLCASSRGGSSYNEQFFGPGTRLTVL.

The rearrangement links TRBV18 to TRBJ2-7; 9 bases fit TRBD1. V lost 1 base to trimming and J lost 7 bases; unmatched junction nucleotides: 17. The CDR3 runs to 18 residues. Germline V gene lookup returns CDR1 KGHSH and CDR2 LQKENI. As DNA, the CDR3 is TGTGCCAGCTCACCACAGCGCCCAGGGACAGGGTCCCACCTAGAGCAGTACTTC. Its translation is CASSPQRPGTGSHLEQYF.

The sample holds a few counts of this clone. The V gene is TRBV7-9, the J gene TRBJ2-6; 9 bases agree with TRBD1. Germline assignment: CDR1 SEHNR and CDR2 FQNEAQ (reference sequence). The length of the CDR3 is 18 residues. Trimming cost V 5 bases and J 0 bases; bases outside gene matches: 8. CDR3 region: CASSPRQGGLSGANVLTF. The DNA of the CDR3 is TGTGCCAGCAGCCCGAGACAGGGGGGCCTCTCTGGGGCCAACGTCCTGACTTTC.

The chain is built from TRBV6-5 and TRBJ1-3; D is ambiguous. V was cut by 0 bases and J by 1 base, with 7 bases left in between. CDR1 is MNHEY and CDR2 is SVGAGI in the germline V gene. CDR3 length: 15 amino acids. The CDR3 nucleotides read TGTGCCAGCAGTTACTCACAGCTATCTGGAAACACCATATATTTT. The encoded protein is CASSYSQLSGNTIYF.

This clone has only one observation. The V and J genes are TRBV7-8 and TRBJ1-6, with 9 bases lining up with TRBD1. The junction had 3 bases not matched to a gene; V was cut back by 0 bases and J by 6 bases. Germline-derived CDR1 and CDR2 are SGHVS and FQNEAQ. The CDR3 sequence is 16 residues long. In DNA, the CDR3 is TGTGCCAGCAGCTTAGCAGCGGACAGGGGTAATTCACCCCTCCACTTT. It is translated as CASSLAADRGNSPLHF.

The chain recombines TRBV6-5 with TRBJ2-7; 7 bases line up with TRBD1. CDR3 size: 14 residues. CDR1 is MNHEY and CDR2 is SVGAGI in the germline V gene. Unmatched junction bases numbered 6, after V lost 6 bases and J lost 1 base. The CDR3 is CASRQGQNSYEQYF. The CDR3 nucleotides are TGTGCCAGCAGGCAGGGACAGAATTCCTACGAGCAGTACTTC.

V is TRBV5-1 and J is TRBJ2-5; D remains unclear. In germline, CDR1 is SGHRS, CDR2 YFSETQ. The CDR3 extends over 15 amino acids. V shed 0 bases and J shed 7 bases, with 16 bases lying between them. The DNA for the CDR3 is TGCGCCAGCAGCTTGGACAGTCCCCCCGTGGGGACCCAGTACTTC. It translates to CASSLDSPPVGTQYF.

This chain links TRBV9 with TRBJ2-7; D is uncertain. Trimming stripped 2 bases from V and 3 bases from J, with 12 bases between. This CDR3 is 14 amino acids long. CDR1 and CDR2 from the germline V gene are SGDLS and YYNGEE. This CDR3 is CASSVAGQDYEQYF. The CDR3 DNA reads TGTGCCAGCAGCGTGGCCGGCCAAGACTACGAGCAGTACTTC.

The CDR3 spells CASSSGGGENIQYF. The CDR3 DNA is TGCGCCAGCAGCTCCGGAGGGGGGGAAAACATTCAGTACTTC. J is TRBJ2-4 and V is TRBV4-1; TRBD2 might be the D (7 bases). Germline V gives CDR1 MGHRA, CDR2 YSYEKL. V lost 5 bases to trimming and J lost 5 bases, with 13 bases between them. The CDR3 covers 14 residues.

This clone showed up just a few times. This rearrangement joins TRBV4-2 to TRBJ1-1; D not resolved. The V end was cut by 0 bases, the J end by 1 base, with 6 bases between. CDR1 and CDR2 from the germline V gene are LGHNA and YNFKEQ. This CDR3 spans 14 amino acids. The CDR3 loop is CASSQERQNTEAFF. The CDR3, as DNA: TGTGCCAGCAGCCAAGAACGGCAGAACACTGAAGCTTTCTTT.

V is TRBV15 and J is TRBJ2-6, with D perhaps TRBD1 (6 bases). Germline CDR1 reads LNHNV; CDR2 reads YYDKDF (reference sequence). The V gene lost 1 base and the J gene lost 0 bases, with 7 bases spanning the gap. The CDR3 covers 16 residues. The CDR3 here is CATSRVGGSGANVLTF. CDR3 DNA sequence: TGTGCCACCAGCAGAGTAGGGGGCTCTGGGGCCAACGTCCTGACTTTC.

The chain uses TRBV2 and TRBJ1-1, with 7 bases that match TRBD1. V trimming: 7 bases; J trimming: 1 base; junction bases outside the gene matches: 6. This CDR3 region has 14 residues. The germline CDR1 and CDR2 sequences are SNHLY and FYNNEI. The CDR3 coding sequence is TGTGCCAGCAACTTAAGGGGGCCGAACACTGAAGCTTTCTTT. This sequence encodes CASNLRGPNTEAFF.

The gene calls are TRBV5-5 and TRBJ1-1, with 7 positions matching TRBD1. The length of the CDR3 is 16 residues. Unmatched junction bases numbered 10, after V lost 0 bases and J lost 5 bases. CDR1 is SGHKS, CDR2 YYEKEE, per germline (reference sequence). The CDR3 DNA is TGTGCCAGCAGCTTGGGGGCACAGGGGCCCCAAACTGAAGCTTTCTTT. Encoded protein: CASSLGAQGPQTEAFF.

This chain links TRBV2 with TRBJ1-5; 7 bases agree with TRBD1. Germline assignment: CDR1 SNHLY and CDR2 FYNNEI. The V gene end was trimmed by 6 bases and the J gene end by 0 bases; junction bases not matched to a gene: 11. The CDR3 is 17 residues long. This chain's CDR3 is CASRLKGAAYSNQPQHF. The DNA for the CDR3 is TGTGCCAGCAGATTAAAGGGGGCCGCGTATAGCAATCAGCCCCAGCATTTT.

The V and J genes are TRBV6-6 and TRBJ1-5; D might be TRBD1 (6 bases). Germline loops: CDR1 MNHNY, CDR2 SVGAGI (reference sequence). Trimming removed 0 bases from V and 3 bases from J, with 9 bases in between. This CDR3 region has 15 residues. The CDR3 region has the DNA TGTGCCAGCAGTTACTCCGGACAGTACAATCAGCCCCAGCATTTT. Residues: CASSYSGQYNQPQHF.

The chain couples TRBV6-5 to TRBJ1-6; 8 bases line up with TRBD1. V was clipped by 5 bases and J by 7 bases; unmatched bases: 7. This CDR3 contains 15 residues. CDR1 is MNHEY, CDR2 SVGAGI, per germline. CDR3 in amino acids: CASSPTGAGNSPLHF. The CDR3 DNA is TGTGCCAGCAGTCCGACAGGGGCAGGGAATTCACCCCTCCACTTT.

V usage is TRBV5-6 and J usage is TRBJ2-7; 12 bases map to TRBD1. The germline CDR1 and CDR2 sequences are SGHDT and YYEEEE. V gave up 4 bases and J gave up 4 bases; unmatched junction bases: 3. The CDR3 has 14 residues. The CDR3: CASSRDRGLYEQYF. CDR3 nucleotide sequence: TGTGCCAGCAGCCGGGACAGGGGGCTTTACGAGCAGTACTTC.

The rearrangement uses TRBV6-6 and TRBJ1-2, with 8 bases lining up with TRBD1. The germline gives CDR1 MNHNY, CDR2 SVGAGI (reference sequence). V gave up 3 bases and J gave up 6 bases; unmatched junction bases: 9. The CDR3 is made up of 15 amino acids. The CDR3, as DNA: TGTGCCAGCAGTTATCCTGGACAGGGAAGGGATGGCTACACCTTC. Amino acids: CASSYPGQGRDGYTF.

The chain joins TRBV6-5 to TRBJ1-1; D is undetermined. Deletions cut 6 bases from V and 5 bases from J, with 10 bases between. The V gene's germline CDR1 is MNHEY and CDR2 SVGAGI. CDR3 length equals 12 residues. CDR3 region: CASSPFGTEAFF. Here the CDR3 DNA reads TGTGCCAGCAGCCCGTTTGGGACTGAAGCTTTCTTT.

This clone was detected only a few times. The CDR3, as DNA: TGTGCCAGCAGGCGGGACCCGAATTCACCCCTCCACTTT. Translation gives CASRRDPNSPLHF. The rearrangement uses TRBV2 and TRBJ1-6, with D possibly TRBD1 on 5 matching bases. The CDR3 consists of 13 residues. V lost 6 bases and J 7 bases, leaving 10 bases between the germline ends. Germline CDR1 and CDR2: SNHLY and FYNNEI.

The CDR3 loop reads CASSLTGVSSYNEQFF. The CDR3 DNA follows: TGTGCCAGCAGCTTAACCGGAGTCAGCTCCTACAATGAGCAGTTCTTC. The chain links TRBV7-3 to TRBJ2-1, with unresolved D. V lost 0 bases and J 0 bases, leaving 9 bases between the germline ends. Per the germline V gene, CDR1 is SGHTA and CDR2 is FQGTGA. This CDR3 comprises 16 residues.

The chain is built from TRBV4-1 and TRBJ2-7; D assignment may be TRBD1 or TRBD2 (7 bases each). Germline CDR1 MGHRA, CDR2 YSYEKL. V lost 1 base to trimming and J lost 1 base, with 17 bases between them. The CDR3 is made up of 17 amino acids. The CDR3 region has the DNA TGCGCCAGCAGCCAAGGGGGGGGACAGCATCTTTCCTACGAGCAGTACTTC. It codes for CASSQGGGQHLSYEQYF.

This clone turned up a few times. The gene calls are TRBV7-9 and TRBJ2-3; 14 bases map to TRBD2. The CDR3 runs 17 residues. Per germline, CDR1 SEHNR and CDR2 FQNEAQ (reference sequence). J gave up 3 bases and V 5 bases, and 7 bases lay outside the gene matches. For the CDR3, the DNA is TGTGCCAGCAGCCCCCGACTAGCGGGGGGGCCAACAGATACGCAGTATTTT. The encoded protein is CASSPRLAGGPTDTQYF. Using reference TRBV7-9 and TRBJ2-3 for the parts outside the CDR3, the full variable domain is DTGVSQNPRHKITKRGQNVTFRCDPISEHNRLYWYRQTLGQGPEFLTYFQNEAQLEKSRLLSDRFSAERPKGSFSTLEIQRTEQGDSAMYLCASSPRLAGGPTDTQYFGPGTRLTVL.

The chain has TRBV7-3 and TRBJ1-2; TRBD1 agrees at 7 bases. Germline V lookup: CDR1 SGHTA, CDR2 FQGTGA. Losses at the gene ends were 4 bases for V and 6 bases for J; bases not matched to a gene: 5. The CDR3 has 13 amino acids. The CDR3 loop reads CASSSNRGDGYTF. In nucleotides, the CDR3 is TGTGCCAGCAGCTCGAACAGGGGTGATGGCTACACCTTC. The full variable domain, in which reference TRBV7-3 and TRBJ1-2 provide the parts outside the CDR3, is GAGVSQTPSNKVTEKGKYVELRCDPISGHTALYWYRQSLGQGPEFLIYFQGTGAADDSGLPNDRFFAVRPEGSVSTLKIQRTERGDSAVYLCASSSNRGDGYTFGSGTRLTVV.